This TCR beta chain originates from a study of Ad26.COV2.S vaccination and SARS-CoV-2 variants. On this clone: Antigen: not known.

Some clones are missing from TCRdb's copy, which holds only in-frame ones; the method was immunoSEQ multiplex PCR. This sample yields hundreds of thousands of clones, of which roughly 81% are seen a single time; 3.3% belongs to the top ten. Treatment meaning: some 20 received Ad26.COV2.S at low or high dose, single or two shots; 5 received placebo; per-sample allocation not given. Sampling happened 63 days after the first vaccine or placebo injection. An Ad26 vector expressing Wuhan-strain SARS-CoV-2 spike served as the vaccine. Broader study findings: Recipients given vaccine exceeded placebo recipients in spike-specific TCR breadth.

This sequence originates from a person between 18 and 65 years old who received the Ad26.COV2.S COVID-19 vaccine or a placebo. This sample comprised peripheral blood, obtained in a trial of Ad26.COV2.S vaccine versus placebo.

The CDR3: CAISNRDTNYGYTF. For the CDR3, the DNA is TGTGCCATCAGCAACAGAGATACGAACTATGGCTACACCTTC. J is TRBJ1-2 and V is TRBV10-3; D call uncertain. From germline, CDR1 is ENHRY and CDR2 SYGVKD. V gave up 6 bases and J gave up 2 bases, with 13 bases separating them. CDR3 length: 14 residues.